This T cell receptor (beta chain) stems from a study of regulatory T cells in long-lasting Graves disease. The time point is: newly diagnosed GD, antithyroid drugs for less than 3 months. Isolated PBMC RNA provided the starting material for the TCR library. Peripheral blood, approximately 9 milliliters per patient, was collected in EDTA tubes. CDR3 size: 16 residues. CDR1 and CDR2 from the germline V gene are DFQATT and SNEGSKA (reference sequence). Trimming removed 4 bases from V and 4 bases from J; junction bases left unmatched: 8. Construction of the TCR beta libraries employed iRepertoire HTBI primers in conjunction with Arm-PCR of CDR3 regions. From the multiplex PCR reads, TCRdb called clonotypes with MiXCR, one entry per CDR3 protein. The sample consists of about 440,000 distinct CDR3 sequences, 14% to 15% of them appearing once. These records were also assigned to another study, of T cells in Graves' hyperthyroidism and ophthalmopathy.

This clonotype was obtained from a woman aged 25 to 45 with Graves disease. Sequencing used peripheral blood mononuclear cells (PBMCs), obtained at new diagnosis, from a patient treated with antithyroid drugs. V usage is TRBV20-1 and J usage is TRBJ2-6, with 9 positions matching TRBD2. The CDR3 DNA sequence: TGCAGTGCTAAAAGGTCTAGCGGGACCGGGGCCAACGTCCTGACTTTC. Amino acid sequence: CSAKRSSGTGANVLTF.